A single sample gave rise to the 14 T cell receptor beta chains below, sequenced in a study of blood T cell repertoires in COVID-19. Profiled with immunoSEQ multiplex PCR; TCRdb holds only in-frame clones, not every one. The sample records about 20,000 clones, approximately 92% being singletons. The sequenced sample was peripheral blood. These TCRs come from a man between 65 and 85 years old with active COVID-19.

The chain links TRBV5-1 to TRBJ2-5; 13 nucleotides line up with TRBD2. CDR1 is SGHRS and CDR2 is YFSETQ in the germline V gene. The CDR3 contains 17 residues. V lost 7 bases to trimming and J lost 2 bases; unmatched junction nucleotides: 11. For the CDR3, the DNA is TGCGCCAGCGAACTAGCGGGGGGGTCGAGCGTTCAAGAGACCCAGTACTTC. Translated: CASELAGGSSVQETQYF.

The chain combines TRBV11-2 with TRBJ2-5; D is perhaps TRBD1 (5 bases). V was cut by 0 bases and J by 5 bases, with 13 bases left in between. The CDR3 contains 15 residues. Per germline, CDR1 SGHAT and CDR2 FQNNGV. CDR3 coding DNA: TGTGCCAGCAGCTTAGAAATGGGGCCAGATGAGACCCAGTACTTC. It specifies CASSLEMGPDETQYF.

The chain uses TRBV7-2 and TRBJ2-7; 9 bases are shared with TRBD1. CDR1 is SGHTA and CDR2 is FQGNSA in the germline V gene. The V and J ends lost 4 bases and 9 bases, in that order; junction bases with no gene match: 10. The CDR3 spans 14 residues. CDR3 amino acids: CASSSNRGRSRQYF. CDR3 coding DNA: TGTGCCAGCAGCTCAAACAGGGGGCGCAGCCGGCAGTACTTC.

The rearrangement joins TRBV6-6 to TRBJ2-1, with D tentatively TRBD2 (6 bases). The CDR3 loop spans 16 amino acids. Germline assignment: CDR1 MNHNY and CDR2 SVGAGI (reference sequence). Trimming removed 8 bases from V and 0 bases from J, with 17 bases in between. CDR3 protein: CASLGFGGDSYNEQFF. The CDR3 nucleotides are TGTGCCAGCTTAGGCTTTGGAGGGGACTCCTACAATGAGCAGTTCTTC.

J is TRBJ2-3 and V is TRBV4-1; possible D gene TRBD2, 6 bases. CDR3 length: 15 residues. CDR1 and CDR2 (germline): MGHRA, YSYEKL. The ends were cut back, 3 bases at V and 0 bases at J, with 10 bases in the middle. The CDR3 loop reads CASSHAGLSTDTQYF. CDR3 DNA: TGCGCCAGCAGCCATGCGGGGCTTAGCACAGATACGCAGTATTTT.

The chain links TRBV7-2 to TRBJ2-3; 11 nucleotides agree with TRBD2. Germline V gene lookup returns CDR1 SGHTA and CDR2 FQGNSA. J lost 5 bases, V lost 5 bases, and 3 bases had no gene match. The CDR3 contains 14 residues. As DNA, the CDR3 is TGTGCCAGCAGCCCGGGACTAGCGGTAGATACGCAGTATTTT. It yields the protein CASSPGLAVDTQYF.

The rearrangement links TRBV7-2 to TRBJ1-5; D is undetermined. Trimming removed 1 base at V and 5 bases at J, with 9 bases between. The CDR3 runs to 14 residues. Germline V gene sequence: CDR1 SGHTA, CDR2 FQGNSA. CDR3 nucleotide sequence: TGTGCCAGCAGCTTAGGTCAGCGCGATCAGCCCCAGCATTTT. Its protein is CASSLGQRDQPQHF.

This CDR3 is CASSLVRGATSTDTQYF. DNA for the CDR3: TGTGCCAGCAGCTTGGTTAGAGGAGCTACTAGCACAGATACGCAGTATTTT. This chain links TRBV5-4 with TRBJ2-3; unclear D gene. The V and J ends lost 0 bases and 0 bases respectively, with 14 bases between them. The CDR3 is 17 amino acids. The V gene's germline CDR1 is SGHNT and CDR2 YYREEE (reference sequence).

This sequence joins TRBV7-8 and TRBJ1-1; maybe TRBD1 (5 bases). Trimming left V 2 bases short and J 4 bases short, with 11 bases between. The CDR3 sequence is 14 residues long. Germline values: CDR1 SGHVS, CDR2 FQNEAQ. Here the CDR3 DNA reads TGTGCCAGCAGCTTATCGCAGGGAGGCACTGAAGCTTTCTTT. Residues: CASSLSQGGTEAFF.

The chain is built from TRBV5-4 and TRBJ2-1; 13 bases match TRBD2. Germline CDR1 and CDR2: SGHNT and YYREEE (reference sequence). The CDR3 contains 16 residues. With 4 bases clipped from V and 3 bases from J, the junction kept 4 bases outside the gene matches. CDR3: CASSQGLAGFYNEQFF. The CDR3 DNA follows: TGTGCCAGCAGCCAGGGACTAGCGGGGTTCTACAATGAGCAGTTCTTC.

In nucleotides, the CDR3 is TGCGCCAGCCGCCCGACAGGACTCTATGGCTACACCTTC. As protein: CASRPTGLYGYTF. The chain is built from TRBV5-1 and TRBJ1-2, with TRBD1 as a possible D gene (6 bases). Trimming removed 7 bases from V and 4 bases from J, with 14 bases in between. The CDR3 contains 13 residues. Germline CDR1 and CDR2: SGHRS and YFSETQ.

The chain is built from TRBV2 and TRBJ2-5; D gene uncertain. The CDR3 runs 13 residues. Germline V gene data show CDR1 as SNHLY and CDR2 as FYNNEI. V was cut by 4 bases and J by 1 base, with 7 bases left in between. Written as DNA, the CDR3 is TGTGCCAGCAGTGGGGCAGCCCAAGAGACCCAGTACTTC. Protein product: CASSGAAQETQYF.

This chain joins TRBV9 and TRBJ1-5, with D perhaps TRBD1 (5 bases). CDR1 is SGDLS, CDR2 YYNGEE, per germline. Between the trimmed V and J ends, which lost 0 bases and 7 bases, there was a span of 14 bases. The CDR3 extends over 15 amino acids. The CDR3 sequence is CASSVGGLGGQPQHF. CDR3 nucleotide sequence: TGTGCCAGCAGCGTAGGGGGTTTGGGGGGACAGCCCCAGCATTTT. Looking up the rest from reference TRBV9 and TRBJ1-5 gives the full variable domain: DSGVTQTPKHLITATGQRVTLRCSPRSGDLSVYWYQQSLDQGLQFLIQYYNGEERAKGNILERFSAQQFPDLHSELNLSSLELGDSALYFCASSVGGLGGQPQHFGDGTRLSIL.

This clone has just a few counts. The chain employs TRBV12-3 or TRBV12-4 and TRBJ1-6; D unresolved. Trimming removed 10 bases at V and 7 bases at J, with 14 bases between. This CDR3 has 13 amino acids. This chain's CDR3 is CATSRGVNSPLHF. The CDR3, as DNA: TGTGCCACCTCGCGGGGAGTGAATTCACCCCTCCACTTT.